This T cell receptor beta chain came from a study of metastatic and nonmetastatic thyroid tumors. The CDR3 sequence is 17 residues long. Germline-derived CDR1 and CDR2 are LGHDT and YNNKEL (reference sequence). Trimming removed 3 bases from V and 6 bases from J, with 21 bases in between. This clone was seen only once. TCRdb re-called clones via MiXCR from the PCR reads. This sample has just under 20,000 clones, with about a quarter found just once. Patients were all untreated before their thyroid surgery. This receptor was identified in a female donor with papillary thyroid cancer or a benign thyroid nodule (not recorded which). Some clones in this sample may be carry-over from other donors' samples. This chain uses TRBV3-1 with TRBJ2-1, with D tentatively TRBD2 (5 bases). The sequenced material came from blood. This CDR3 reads CASSQPRAATIPNEQFF. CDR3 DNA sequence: TGTGCCAGCAGCCAGCCGAGGGCAGCCACGATACCCAATGAGCAGTTCTTC.